This entry features one TCR beta chain sequence. The antigen is not known. The data stem from a study of shared clonotypes between healthy human individuals. Study findings and constraints: Read depth was anticipated to influence clonotype sharing among donors. Larger estimated richness was generally seen in naive subsets than in memory subsets.

This CDR3 comprises 16 residues. With 4 bases removed from V and 5 bases from J, the gap between germline ends came to 18 bases. Germline-derived CDR1 and CDR2 are SEHNR and FQNEAQ (reference sequence). Deep was the level at which the assay was run. Using immunoSEQ multiplex PCR, the repertoire was profiled, and TCRdb retains in-frame clones only, with some absent. Of about 690,000 clones in the sample, 80% to 95% were seen once. The chain uses TRBV7-9 and TRBJ2-1; D is perhaps TRBD2 (6 bases). This TCR was sampled from a man younger than 30 in good health. Some clones in this sample may be carry-over from other donors' samples. Sequenced material: memory CD8+ T cells from PBMCs. Subset denoted: CD45RO+ cells pooled with CCR7-negative TemRA cells. DNA of the CDR3: TGTGCCAGCAGCTCCCTAAGAGCGGGTCCTGACAATGAGCAGTTCTTC. As protein: CASSSLRAGPDNEQFF.